This T cell receptor (beta chain) was observed in a study of T cell responses to AZD1222 COVID-19 vaccine. Study-wide points: The number of AZD1222 recipients seropositive at baseline was only 5 to 7. Among vaccine-associated CD4 TCRs, coverage spanned spike, with dominance at 160-218 and 743-854.

Generated by immunoSEQ multiplex PCR, the TCRdb table keeps only in-frame clones and is missing some. This sample has 80,000 to 100,000 clones; roughly 86% occur once, and the top ten carry 2.8%. This CDR3 has 15 amino acids. Trimming removed 3 bases at V and 4 bases at J, with 19 bases between. CDR1 is GTSNPN, CDR2 SVGIG, per germline (reference sequence). Worth noting for this clone: Its antigen is unknown.

This sequence originates from an adult in good health. The sample consisted of peripheral blood, taken on day 0 of MenACWY control vaccination. The J gene is TRBJ2-7, the V gene TRBV30; perhaps D is TRBD1 or TRBD2 (5 bases each). CDR3 region: CAWRRGTVDFYEQYF. As DNA, the CDR3 is TGTGCCTGGAGACGAGGGACCGTCGACTTTTACGAGCAGTACTTC.